Following are 9 T cell receptor beta chains from one sample sequenced in a study of T cells in women clearing cervical HPV infection. Profiling relied on immunoSEQ multiplex PCR, and the TCRdb table lists in-frame clones only, not all of them. Here the sample table reports under 45,000 clones. Sequencing was done on a sample of blood buffy coat. The receptors here all came from a woman between 18 and 70 years old with a cervical HPV16 infection that either progressed to CIN3+ or cleared (not recorded which).

In regard to this clone: Coverage ceases 3 residues before the CDR3 finishes, and the germline J gene fills in the end. The chain couples TRBV19 to TRBJ2-5; D may be TRBD2 (5 bases). CDR1 is LNHDA, CDR2 SQIVND, per germline (reference sequence). CDR3 size: 15 residues. V shed 5 bases and J shed 5 bases, with 18 bases lying between them. The CDR3 loop reads CASSGPRIGGETQYF. The part of the CDR3 DNA that was read is TGTGCCAGTAGTGGACCCAGGATAGGCGGGGAGACC.

The chain's CDR3 is CASSPYRGENYEQYF. The CDR3 DNA, read in part, is TGCGCCAGCAGCCCGTACAGGGGGGAAAACTACGAG. The chain is built from TRBV5-1 and TRBJ2-7, with 8 bases aligning to TRBD1. The CDR3 is cut off 3 residues early in the read; its end comes from the germline J gene. The germline CDR1 and CDR2 sequences are SGHRS and YFSETQ. The CDR3 is 15 residues long. Trimming at V came to 4 bases and at J to 3 bases, leaving 9 bases not matched to a gene.

Regarding this clone: The CDR3 is cut off 3 residues early in the read; its end comes from the germline J gene. The gene calls are TRBV2 and TRBJ2-2, with 7 bases fitting TRBD1. CDR3 size: 14 residues. Looked up from germline, CDR1 is SNHLY and CDR2 is FYNNEI. The CDR3 DNA, read in part, is TGTGCCAGCAAATCCGGGACAGTGAATGAAAAG. Protein product: CASKSGTVNEK. The CDR3, in full, reads CASKSGTVNEKLFF. The whole variable domain, remainder taken from reference TRBV2 and TRBJ2-2, is EPEVTQTPSHQVTQMGQEVILRCVPISNHLYFYWYRQILGQKVEFLVSFYNNEISEKSEIFDDQFSVERPDGSNFTLKIRSTKLEDSAMYFCASKSGTVNEKLFFGEGSRLTVL.

On this clone: The sequence runs out 3 residues before the end of the CDR3; the remainder is reconstructed from the germline J gene. V is TRBV29-1 and J is TRBJ2-5, with a weak D call TRBD2 (7 bases). Trimming took 6 bases from V and 4 from J, leaving 15 bases between them. Per germline, CDR1 SQVTM and CDR2 ANQGSEA. This CDR3 region has 13 residues. CDR3: CSVAGAGGETQYF. CDR3 DNA (partial): TGCAGCGTGGCGGGGGCTGGAGGAGAGACC.

Regarding this clone: The read ends 3 residues before the CDR3 terminus; that terminus is restored from the germline J gene. V and J are TRBV2 and TRBJ2-7, with 9 bases identical to TRBD2. Germline V gives CDR1 SNHLY, CDR2 FYNNEI. V was pared by 2 bases and J by 3 bases, with 5 bases of the junction left unmatched. The CDR3 spans 15 residues. The covered CDR3 bases are TGTGCCAGCAGTGAACGACTAGCGGCTATCTACGAG. This gives the protein CASSERLAAIYE. The whole CDR3 sequence is CASSERLAAIYEQYF.

A word on this clone: The read ends 3 residues before the CDR3 terminus; that terminus is restored from the germline J gene. This rearrangement joins TRBV7-2 to TRBJ2-7; tentative D call: TRBD1 (5 bases). Germline V CDR1 and CDR2: SGHTA, FQGNSA. The CDR3 is 14 residues long. The ends were cut back, 5 bases at V and 2 bases at J, with 13 bases in the middle. The CDR3 bases that were read are TGTGCCAGCAGCCCAGGGTCCCGAACCTACGAG. Protein sequence: CASSPGSRTYE. The complete CDR3 protein is CASSPGSRTYEQYF.

On this clone: The read is 3 residues too short to cover the CDR3 end, so that end is filled in from the germline J gene. The chain recombines TRBV5-1 with TRBJ2-7; the D is unclear. With 0 bases removed from V and 1 base from J, the gap between germline ends came to 8 bases. The CDR3 runs to 14 residues. Germline V gene sequence: CDR1 SGHRS, CDR2 YFSETQ. CDR3 DNA, as far as it was read: TGCGCCAGCAGCTTGGCCGGCGGATCCTACGAG. Translation gives CASSLAGGSYE. The full CDR3 protein is CASSLAGGSYEQYF.

Comments on this clone: The read stops 3 residues short of the end of the CDR3; the missing end is completed from the germline J gene. J is TRBJ2-5 and V is TRBV5-4; a weak D match, TRBD2 (5 bases). The V end lost 3 bases, the J end lost 1 base, and 10 bases lay between the germline ends. CDR3 length equals 14 residues. CDR1 is SGHNT, CDR2 YYREEE, per germline (reference sequence). The CDR3 protein is CASSSRTAQETQYF. The sequenced CDR3 bases are TGTGCCAGCAGCTCTAGGACTGCCCAAGAGACC. Supplemented by reference TRBV5-4 and TRBJ2-5, the full variable domain reads ETGVTQSPTHLIKTRGQQVTLRCSSQSGHNTVSWYQQALGQGPQFIFQYYREEENGRGNFPPRFSGLQFPNYSSELNVNALELDDSALYLCASSSRTAQETQYFGPGTRLLVL.

In the case of this clone: The read terminates 3 residues ahead of where the CDR3 ends, so the germline J gene completes it. The J gene is TRBJ2-5, the V gene TRBV30; 14 bases are a match to TRBD2. V gave up 4 bases and J gave up 4 bases; unmatched junction bases: 5. The CDR3 totals 15 residues. Looked up from germline, CDR1 is GTSNPN and CDR2 is SVGIG (reference sequence). CDR3 loop: CAWNEGLAGGETQYF. The sequenced CDR3 bases are TGTGCCTGGAACGAAGGACTAGCGGGAGGAGAGACC.